This TCR beta chain was profiled in a study of T cells in localized non-small cell lung cancer. Sequenced by immunoSEQ multiplex PCR; TCRdb stores in-frame clones only, minus some. In the table there are some 20,000 clones, roughly nine tenths of which are singletons. The germline V and J ends were trimmed by 2 bases and 4 bases, with 9 bases remaining between them. The CDR3 has 14 residues. Per the germline V gene, CDR1 is MNHEY and CDR2 is SVGAGI. Concerning this clone: The antigen is undetermined.

Overall study findings and caveats: Because researchers sequenced only one region of the tumor, heterogeneity is still possible. Peak T cell clonality was found in uninvolved adjacent lung, exceeding tumor. Density of T cells in blood, when higher, went with longer overall survival. Adjacent lung was found to contain a median about 55 of the top 100 tumor clones.

This sequence joins TRBV6-5 and TRBJ1-5, with D unclear. This sequence originates from a woman aged 40-70 years with stage I lung adenocarcinoma. Source: peripheral blood, taken before any cancer treatment. Written as DNA, the CDR3 is TGTGCCAGCAGTTACCTTTCGGGTAATCAGCCCCAGCATTTT. It is translated as CASSYLSGNQPQHF.